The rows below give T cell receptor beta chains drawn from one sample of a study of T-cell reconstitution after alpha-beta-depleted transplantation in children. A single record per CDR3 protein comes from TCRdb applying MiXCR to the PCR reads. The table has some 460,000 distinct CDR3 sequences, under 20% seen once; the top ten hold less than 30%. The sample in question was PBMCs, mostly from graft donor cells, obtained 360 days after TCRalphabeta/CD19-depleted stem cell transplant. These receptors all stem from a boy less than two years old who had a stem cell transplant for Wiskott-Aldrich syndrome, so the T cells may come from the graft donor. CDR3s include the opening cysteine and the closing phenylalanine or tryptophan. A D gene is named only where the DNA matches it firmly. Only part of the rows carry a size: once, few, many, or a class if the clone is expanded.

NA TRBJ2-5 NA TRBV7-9 TGTGCCAGCAGCCCAGGGGTTCAGACCCAGTACTTC CASSPGVQTQYF
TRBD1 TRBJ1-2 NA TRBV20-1 TGCAGTGCTAGAGCAGGGAAACAGGGGTTGTGGTATGGCTACACCTTC CSARAGKQGLWYGYTF
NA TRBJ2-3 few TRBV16 TGTGCCAGCAGCCACCTTTCTTGGCAGTCTAGCACAGATACGCAGTATTTT CASSHLSWQSSTDTQYF
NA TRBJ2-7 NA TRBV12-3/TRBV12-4 TGTGCCAGCACCCGGACTCTAACAGAGCAGTACTTC CASTRTLTEQYF
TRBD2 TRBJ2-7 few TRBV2 TGTGCCAGCACCGGACTAGCGGGGGTCTACGAGCAGTACTTC CASTGLAGVYEQYF
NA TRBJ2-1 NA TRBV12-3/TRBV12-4 TGTGCCAGCAGTTTACTTGGACCGATAGAGCAGTTCTTC CASSLLGPIEQFF
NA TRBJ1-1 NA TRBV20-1 TGCAGTGCTTTCTCTTACGGGAGACAGCTGAACACTGAAGCTTTCTTT CSAFSYGRQLNTEAFF
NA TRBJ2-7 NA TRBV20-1 TGCAGTGCCACGGACATAGGGGAGCAGTACTTC CSATDIGEQYF
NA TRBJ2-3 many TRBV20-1 TGCAGTGCTAGACGAGTAGATACGCAGTATTTT CSARRVDTQYF
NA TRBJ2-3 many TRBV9 TGTGCCAGCAGCTCCACCGGGACGGACACAGATACGCAGTATTTT CASSSTGTDTDTQYF
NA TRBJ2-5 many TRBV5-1 TGCGCCAGCAGCTTGGCCGGGACGGTCCAAGAGACCCAGTACTTC CASSLAGTVQETQYF
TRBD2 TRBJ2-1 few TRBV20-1 TGCAGTGCGATTAGCGGGAGGCAATACAATGAGCAGTTCTTC CSAISGRQYNEQFF
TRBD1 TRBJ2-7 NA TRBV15 TGTGCCACCAGCACCCTAAAGGGACAGATCGATAAGCAGTACTTC CATSTLKGQIDKQYF
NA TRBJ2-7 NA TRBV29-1 TGCAGCGTTGAAGGGGGACGCGGGAAGAGCTCCTACGAGCAGTACTTC CSVEGGRGKSSYEQYF
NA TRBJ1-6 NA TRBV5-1 TGCGCCAGCAGCTTTCGCAGGGAAAGTTCACCCCTCCACTTT CASSFRRESSPLHF
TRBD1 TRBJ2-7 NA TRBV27 TGTGCCAGCAGTTCCCCAGACAGGGGACCGAACGAGCAGTACTTC CASSSPDRGPNEQYF
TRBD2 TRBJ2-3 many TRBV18 TGTGCCAGCTCACCACGCGGGAGCAGCACAGATACGCAGTATTTT CASSPRGSSTDTQYF
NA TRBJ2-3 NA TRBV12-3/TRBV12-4 TGTGCCAGCAGTTTTGCAAGGGGCAGGGCGGGTTGGGATACGCAGTATTTT CASSFARGRAGWDTQYF
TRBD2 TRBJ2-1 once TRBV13 TGTGCCTGCAGCTCAATACGTCGCGGGGGGACGAGCTCCTACAATGAGCAGTTCTTC CACSSIRRGGTSSYNEQFF
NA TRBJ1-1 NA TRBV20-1 TGCAGCGGCCCGTCCGGGACACACACTGAAGCTTTCTTT CSGPSGTHTEAFF
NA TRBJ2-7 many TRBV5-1 TGCGCCAGCCGCAGGAGCTCCTACGAGCAGTACTTC CASRRSSYEQYF
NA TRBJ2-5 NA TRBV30 TGTGCCTGGAGTGTAGGCGGGACCCAAGAGACCCAGTACTTC CAWSVGGTQETQYF
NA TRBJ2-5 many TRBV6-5 TGTGCCAGCAGAGCCAGTGGGGCACGGGAGACCCAGTACTTC CASRASGARETQYF
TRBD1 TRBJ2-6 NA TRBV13 TGTGCCAGCAGCGCATTTAGCCCGGGACAGGGGACCTCTGGGGCCAACGTCCTGACTTTC CASSAFSPGQGTSGANVLTF
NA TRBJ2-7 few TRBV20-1 TGCAGTGCTAGAGAGGACCACCCCTACGAGCAGTACTTC CSAREDHPYEQYF
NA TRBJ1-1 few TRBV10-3 TGTGCCATCAGTGACCGGGGGGCCAACACTGAAGCTTTCTTT CAISDRGANTEAFF
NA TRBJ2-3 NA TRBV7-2 TGTGCCAGCAGCTTAGTAGCTCCTTCATACACAGATACGCAGTATTTT CASSLVAPSYTDTQYF
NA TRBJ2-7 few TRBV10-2 TGCGCCAGCAGTGAGTCGAGGTGGAGGGAGGACCCTTTGACTTACGAGCAGTACTTC CASSESRWREDPLTYEQYF
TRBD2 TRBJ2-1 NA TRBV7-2 TGTGCCAGCAGCTTCAGCGGGAGCCGGCAGTTCTTC CASSFSGSRQFF
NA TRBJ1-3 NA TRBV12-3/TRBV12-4 TGTGCCAGCAGACGCAGCCGGGAGCCAGGAAACACCATATATTTT CASRRSREPGNTIYF
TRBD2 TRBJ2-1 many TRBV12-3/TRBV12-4 TGTGCCAGCAGCTTCCTAGCGGGGGGTGAGCAGTTCTTC CASSFLAGGEQFF
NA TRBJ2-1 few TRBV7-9 TGTGCCAGCAGCTTAGAGGCCCTAGCTGGGGAGCAGTTCTTC CASSLEALAGEQFF
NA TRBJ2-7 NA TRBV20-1 TGCAGTGCTAGTCGGGACGGGGTCTCCTACGAGCAGTACTTC CSASRDGVSYEQYF
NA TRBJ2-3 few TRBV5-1 TGCGCCAGCAGCTATGGTGGGGGGCAGGATACGCAGTATTTT CASSYGGGQDTQYF
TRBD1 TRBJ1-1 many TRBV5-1 TGCGCCAGCAGCTCGGGACAGAGAGACACTGAAGCTTTCTTT CASSSGQRDTEAFF
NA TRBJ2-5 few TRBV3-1 TGTGCCAGCAGCCAACTAGCCCCTGGGGCCCAGTACTTC CASSQLAPGAQYF
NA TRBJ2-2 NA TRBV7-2 TGTGCCAGCAGAACTCCGAACACCGGGGAGCTGTTTTTT CASRTPNTGELFF
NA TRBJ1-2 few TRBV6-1 TGTGCCAGCAGGGTATCAGGGGAAATTAACTATGGCTACACCTTC CASRVSGEINYGYTF
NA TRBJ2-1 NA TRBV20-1 TGCAGTGCGCTGGCCCCAGGGGTTAATGAGCAGTTCTTC CSALAPGVNEQFF
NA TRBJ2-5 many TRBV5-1 TGCGCCAGCAGCTTGGAGGGTTGGGAGACCCAGTACTTC CASSLEGWETQYF
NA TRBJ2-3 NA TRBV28 TGTGCCAGCAGTTGGGCAGGGAAGGGCGGTCCGCAGTATTTT CASSWAGKGGPQYF
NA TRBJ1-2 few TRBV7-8 TGTGCCAGCAGCTTCGGTGGTGCGGGACGATTCTATGGCTACACCTTC CASSFGGAGRFYGYTF
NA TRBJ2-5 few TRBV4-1 TGCGCCAGCAGCCAAGTGTGGGGGACCCAGTACTTC CASSQVWGTQYF
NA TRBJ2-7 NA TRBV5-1 TGCGCCAGCAGCTTGGCCGTAGCGTCCGCTAGCTCCTACGAGCAGTACTTC CASSLAVASASSYEQYF
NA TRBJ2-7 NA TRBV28 TGTGCCAGCAGTTTCCTCCGGGGGACCGGTCGCTACGAGCAGTACTTC CASSFLRGTGRYEQYF
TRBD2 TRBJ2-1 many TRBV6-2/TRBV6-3 TGTGCCAGCAGCGGACTAGCGGTTAGCCCCCAATGGAATGAGCAGTTCTTC CASSGLAVSPQWNEQFF
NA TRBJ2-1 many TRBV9 TGTGCCAGCAGCGTAGCTACGGCGGGATCCCAGAATGAGCAGTTCTTC CASSVATAGSQNEQFF